Included here is one T cell receptor (beta chain) sequence, with context. The count of this clone is one. There is no known antigen for this receptor. No base quality information exists; no much larger clone differs at one position. The data were obtained in a study of shared clonotypes between healthy human individuals (TCRdb year 2020). As for the study more broadly: The cohort comprised a couple of women and three men aged 18 to 49 years. Libraries were prepared and TCR repertoires were sequenced by different laboratories using diverse techniques, in order to increase sequencing depth and limit assay-specific biases. Between about 0.85 and 9.5 billion PBMCs per donor were obtained by leukapheresis. Blood TCR repertoires of five healthy adults were deeply sequenced to estimate repertoire size and the extent of clonotype sharing between individuals. For each donor, three plates each were used for CD4 naive and CD4 memory, two plates were used for CD8 naive, and one plate was used for CD8 memory. On the study overall, not on this receptor specifically: Pairwise subsampling indicated that sequencing depth was expected to affect the degree of clonotype sharing among donors. When a handful of donors were compared, the shared fraction of clonotypes was around 5% for naive CD4, around 3.6% for naive CD8, 2.3% for memory CD4, and less than 0.45% for memory CD8. Naive subsets generally had larger estimated clonotype richness than memory subsets did. Sampling was restricted to blood, and TCR repertoires in tissue are likely to differ from TCR repertoires in blood. Compared with non-shared clonotypes, clonotypes shared by all four sorted-subset donors had higher generation probabilities. Because the study included only a small number of donors, the genetic and exposure-history diversity represented was limited. Even with the large sequencing depth, rarefaction of the sorted-subset datasets indicated that sequencing was incomplete.

TCR CDR3 regions were amplified from genomic DNA by multiplex PCR using the deep immunoSEQ assay. Extracted genomic DNA from each cell subset was distributed evenly across all wells of several immunoSEQ 96-well plates, and each plate was treated as a replicate. Each replicate PCR for sorted subsets received around 210 ng genomic DNA, equal to roughly 30,000 T cell genomes. Purified libraries were quantified with a Qubit 3.0 fluorometer, sized on a Bioanalyzer 2100, and re-quantified with the KAPA Library Quantification kit. Every immunoSEQ 96-well plate was sequenced on a separate single-read 150-cycle Illumina NextSeq 550 flow cell. The paper's processing steps were these. Because the immunoSEQ output included only junctional sequences and no quality scores, the filtering could not be the same as the filtering used for full-length reads. To assign V/J genes and CDR3, sequences were annotated against IMGT germline references using PyIR, a Python wrapper for IgBLAST v1.9. Reads with weak V/J assignments (E-value above 1e-6), missing CDR3, stop codons, out-of-frame junctions, or ambiguous translated residues were removed. V3J clonotypes were defined as sequences sharing an identical inferred V gene, J gene, and CDR3 amino acid sequence. Percentage overlap between repertoires was calculated by dividing the number of shared unique clonotypes by the size of the smaller repertoire. RTK rarefaction, the Chao1 estimator, and Recon v2.1 estimates of unobserved clonotypes were used to assess repertoire richness. Generation probabilities were computed with OLGA for all TCRbeta clonotypes obtained by the gDNA method from a few donors. The immuneACCESS repertoire file appears here via TCRdb, limited to in-frame rearrangements. These files lack a portion of the clones; in checked studies, under half of the deficit traces to unresolved V genes, and the cause of the others is not known. V, J and clone size were drawn from that table, and D and trimming were deduced from the DNA. The sample includes over a million clones, with roughly 96% observed a single time. The ten largest account for roughly 1.2% of the sample.

Measured from the cysteine to the phenylalanine, the CDR3 is 15 residues long. The read is trimmed to its CDR3 DNA, 45 bases read in frame from base 1. According to the germline V gene, CDR1 reads SGHRS and CDR2 reads YFSETQ. V loses 0 bases of germline sequence and J loses 6 bases, and the interval between the two ends is 16 bases. Healthy HIV-negative adults with no recently reported acute infections or vaccinations were included as donors. Only Caucasian adults living in Nashville, Tennessee, USA were represented among the donors. CD4+ T cells were enriched through magnetic negative selection, after which naive cells were positively selected on CD45RA and the remaining negative fraction served as the memory subset. After blood collection by leukapheresis, PBMCs were isolated using Ficoll-Histopaque density gradient centrifugation and then cryopreserved in the vapor phase of liquid nitrogen. Analytical flow cytometry was used to check the purity and quantity of each magnetically sorted T cell population. Genomic DNA was isolated from each sorted fraction and quantified by UV absorbance on a Nanodrop 2000c.

Sequencing used naive CD4+ T cells sorted from blood. The intended sense of this specimen's cell subset or site label: CD45RA+ positively selected. This receptor was identified in a man younger than 45 in good health. The rearrangement joined TRBV5-1 to TRBJ2-7; the D element might be TRBD1 or TRBD2, as each aligns at 5 bases. The DNA reads as follows: TGCGCCAGCAGCTTGGAGGGGACGGCAAGTGGCGAGCAGTACTTC. This encodes CASSLEGTASGEQYF.